Below are 19 T cell receptor beta chains sequenced from a single sample in a study of blood T cell repertoires in COVID-19. Repertoires were generated with immunoSEQ multiplex PCR, while TCRdb's copy carries only in-frame clones and drops some. This table has roughly 61,000 clones, 70% to 75% appearing once. Specimen: peripheral blood. These receptors were collected from a woman in her sixties or seventies with acute or convalescent COVID-19.

This rearrangement joins TRBV12-5 to TRBJ1-2; maybe TRBD1 (6 bases). Trimming removed 6 bases from V and 4 bases from J, with 21 bases in between. The CDR3 has 16 amino acids. Germline assignment: CDR1 LGHNT and CDR2 FRNRAP. CDR3 nucleotides: TGTGCTAGTGGGAAGCCTACAGGGCCCTCGGGCTATGGCTACACCTTC. This encodes CASGKPTGPSGYGYTF.

The chain has TRBV7-9 and TRBJ1-1; a possible D gene is TRBD1 (6 bases). The CDR3 spans 16 residues. Germline V gene lookup returns CDR1 SEHNR and CDR2 FQNEAQ (reference sequence). Trimming pared 1 base from V and 1 base from J, leaving 13 bases between. CDR3 in amino acids: CASSLVKGGTNTEAFF. In DNA, the CDR3 is TGTGCCAGCAGCTTAGTGAAGGGGGGGACGAACACTGAAGCTTTCTTT.

The gene calls are TRBV7-8 and TRBJ2-3; 10 nucleotides agree with TRBD2. The germline V gene encodes CDR1 SGHVS and CDR2 FQNEAQ. V shed 5 bases and J 5 bases; nucleotides not matched to a gene: 13. The CDR3 runs to 17 residues. CDR3 loop: CASSPRTAGGRGDTQYF. The CDR3 nucleotides read TGTGCCAGCAGCCCCCGGACAGCGGGGGGGCGGGGAGATACGCAGTATTTT.

This rearrangement joins TRBV5-1 to TRBJ1-1; 9 bases map to TRBD1. The germline gives CDR1 SGHRS, CDR2 YFSETQ. The CDR3 has 19 residues. J gave up 2 bases and V 0 bases, and 14 bases lay outside the gene matches. The CDR3: CASSLEPPGTGMGNTEAFF. The DNA for the CDR3 is TGCGCCAGCAGCTTGGAACCTCCCGGGACAGGGATGGGCAACACTGAAGCTTTCTTT. Complete variable domain (other parts from reference TRBV5-1 and TRBJ1-1): KAGVTQTPRYLIKTRGQQVTLSCSPISGHRSVSWYQQTPGQGLQFLFEYFSETQRNKGNFPGRFSGRQFSNSRSEMNVSTLELGDSALYLCASSLEPPGTGMGNTEAFFGQGTRLTVV.

The rearrangement joins TRBV27 to TRBJ1-5, with 8 bases matching TRBD1. The CDR3 extends over 15 amino acids. V lost 3 bases and J lost 4; bases outside the gene matches: 5. Per the germline V gene, CDR1 is MNHEY and CDR2 is SMNVEV (reference sequence). The CDR3 DNA reads TGTGCCAGCAGTTTGGGCAGGGGGCATAATCAGCCCCAGCATTTT. This codes for CASSLGRGHNQPQHF.

CDR3: CASNQVLGSPLHF. The CDR3, as DNA: TGTGCCAGCAACCAGGTATTAGGATCACCCCTCCACTTT. The chain links TRBV2 to TRBJ1-6; D remains ambiguous. CDR3 size: 13 residues. V was cut by 7 bases and J by 10 bases, with 14 bases left in between. Germline V lookup: CDR1 SNHLY, CDR2 FYNNEI.

This clone was detected a few times. The chain combines TRBV5-4 with TRBJ2-2, with a possible D match to TRBD2 (5 bases). With 4 bases removed from V and 2 bases from J, the gap between germline ends came to 12 bases. Germline loops: CDR1 SGHNT, CDR2 YYREEE (reference sequence). CDR3 length: 15 residues. CDR3 coding DNA: TGTGCCAGCAGCCGCGGGTCGGGTAACACCGGGGAGCTGTTTTTT. Translated: CASSRGSGNTGELFF.

V and J are TRBV11-3 and TRBJ2-1, with TRBD2 matching over 13 bases. Germline assignment: CDR1 SGHNT and CDR2 YENEEA. The CDR3 loop spans 16 amino acids. J was trimmed by 13 bases and V by 3 bases; bases with no gene match: 12. CDR3 in DNA: TGTGCCAGCAGCTTTTCGGGACTAGCGGGGCTCAATTTCCAGTTCTTC. It codes for CASSFSGLAGLNFQFF.

In DNA, the CDR3 is TGTGCCAGCAGCCAAGACAGGGGCGTTTACAATGAGCAGTTCTTC. It translates to CASSQDRGVYNEQFF. The chain employs TRBV4-2 and TRBJ2-1, with D perhaps matching TRBD1 (6 bases). Trimming removed 0 bases from V and 4 bases from J, with 10 bases in between. Germline V gene sequence: CDR1 LGHNA, CDR2 YNFKEQ. The CDR3 extends over 15 amino acids.

This clone occurred many times. This CDR3 reads CASSLKTVEGRGYTF. DNA of the CDR3: TGTGCCAGCAGCTTAAAAACAGTGGAGGGTCGTGGCTACACCTTC. V is TRBV7-2 and J is TRBJ1-2; no reliable D call. Trimming left V 2 bases short and J 7 bases short, with 17 bases between. This CDR3 contains 15 residues. Germline V gives CDR1 SGHTA, CDR2 FQGNSA.

Regarding this clone: Other DNA sequences in the same sample also yield this CDR3. The rearrangement joins TRBV7-9 to TRBJ2-3, with D possibly TRBD2 on 6 matching bases. Trimming left V 0 bases short and J 10 bases short, with 29 bases between. The germline gives CDR1 SEHNR, CDR2 FQNEAQ (reference sequence). This CDR3 contains 19 residues. The CDR3 sequence: CASSLAEGGRRTIRAAQYF. The CDR3 coding sequence is TGTGCCAGCAGCTTAGCGGAGGGAGGACGCCGGACTATAAGGGCTGCGCAGTATTTT.

The chain has TRBV29-1 and TRBJ1-1; no definite D call. CDR1 and CDR2 from the germline V gene are SQVTM and ANQGSEA. This CDR3 contains 12 residues. Trimming cost V 4 bases and J 1 base, with 7 bases left between them. CDR3 region: CSVGRENTEAFF. The CDR3 coding sequence is TGCAGCGTTGGTCGGGAGAACACTGAAGCTTTCTTT.

V gene TRBV30 combines with J gene TRBJ1-4; a weak D match, TRBD1 (5 bases). Germline V gives CDR1 GTSNPN, CDR2 SVGIG (reference sequence). CDR3 size: 14 residues. V lost 2 bases and J lost 9, with 16 bases in between. The CDR3 DNA reads as TGTGCCTGGAGTCGGGGAGGGGCGGGACAAAAACTGTTTTTT. The encoded protein is CAWSRGGAGQKLFF. Looking up the rest from reference TRBV30 and TRBJ1-4 gives the full variable domain: SQTIHQWPATLVQPVGSPLSLECTVEGTSNPNLYWYRQAAGRGLQLLFYSVGIGQISSEVPQNLSASRPQDRQFILSSKKLLLSDSGFYLCAWSRGGAGQKLFFGSGTQLSVL.

The chain carries TRBV12-3 or TRBV12-4 and TRBJ2-2; possibly TRBD1 for D (6 bases). The germline V and J ends were trimmed by 6 bases and 7 bases, with 12 bases remaining between them. This CDR3 comprises 13 residues. The CDR3 protein is CASRDSWNGELFF. Written as DNA, the CDR3 is TGTGCCAGCAGGGACAGCTGGAACGGGGAGCTGTTTTTT.

In this sample, this clone turned up once. This chain links TRBV2 with TRBJ1-2; no definite D call. Germline values: CDR1 SNHLY, CDR2 FYNNEI. V lost 11 bases and J lost 0, with 13 bases in between. The CDR3 spans 13 residues. This CDR3 reads CASPRGSNYGYTF. Written as DNA, the CDR3 is TGTGCCTCCCCACGGGGTTCTAACTATGGCTACACCTTC.

The rearrangement uses TRBV27 and TRBJ1-2; 8 bases line up with TRBD1. Germline-derived CDR1 and CDR2 are MNHEY and SMNVEV (reference sequence). CDR3 length: 19 amino acids. Trimming at V came to 1 base and at J to 5 bases, leaving 18 bases not matched to a gene. In DNA, the CDR3 is TGTGCCAGCAGTTTATGGAGGGGGGACAGGACGGGATTCCGGTATGGCTACACCTTC. This translates into CASSLWRGDRTGFRYGYTF.

There are a few counts of this clone. This chain uses TRBV12-3 or TRBV12-4 with TRBJ1-2; 7 nucleotides align to TRBD1. The CDR3 has 12 amino acids. Losses at the gene ends were 5 bases for V and 5 bases for J; bases not matched to a gene: 2. The CDR3 region has the DNA TGTGCCAGCAGTCAGACAGGGTATGGCTACACCTTC. Encoded protein: CASSQTGYGYTF.

The CDR3 DNA reads TGTGCCAGCAGCTTGGGAGCAGGTCTGGGAAACACCATATATTTT. Translation: CASSLGAGLGNTIYF. The genes are TRBV11-3 and TRBJ1-3; D gene unclear. With 3 bases removed from V and 4 bases from J, the gap between germline ends came to 13 bases. The CDR3 runs 15 residues. Germline V gene sequence: CDR1 SGHNT, CDR2 YENEEA.

V and J are TRBV18 and TRBJ2-5; TRBD2 matches at 7 bases. Germline assignment: CDR1 KGHSH and CDR2 LQKENI. The V segment lost 6 bases and the J segment 5 bases; nucleotides outside the gene matches: 9. This CDR3 is 14 amino acids long. The CDR3 DNA reads as TGTGCCAGCTCCTCAGGCGACGGGAGGGAGACCCAGTACTTC. Translated, it gives CASSSGDGRETQYF.